Below are 24 T cell receptor beta chains sequenced from a single sample in a study of radiation and T cells in renal cell carcinoma (dated by TCRdb to 2018 to 2021). Library generation was performed with the immunoSEQ multiplex PCR assay. TCRdb obtained this table from immuneACCESS and retained in-frame rearrangements with V and J assigned. These tables miss some clones; where compared with another copy, unresolved V genes account for less than half of the shortfall, and the remainder is unexplained. Counted in this sample were more than 75,000 clones; approximately 86% of them appeared once. Together, the top ten hold 20% to 25% of the sample. The time point label of this sample denotes: blood 2 weeks post-SBRT. The treatment or condition label for this specimen denotes: 15 Gy SBRT to primary tumor, nephrectomy 4 weeks later. The sequenced sample was blood, obtained from a patient whose treatment included radiotherapy and nephrectomy. All receptors come from a woman between 50 and 59 years old with renal cell carcinoma.

The chain links TRBV9 to TRBJ1-5; D possibly corresponds to TRBD1 (5 bases). The CDR3 sequence is 14 residues long. Deletions cut 0 bases from V and 7 bases from J, with 11 bases between. CDR1 and CDR2 (germline): SGDLS, YYNGEE. The DNA of the CDR3 is TGTGCCAGCAGCGTAGACGGGGCAGGACAGCCCCAGCATTTT. As protein: CASSVDGAGQPQHF. The whole variable domain, filled in from reference TRBV9 and TRBJ1-5, reads DSGVTQTPKHLITATGQRVTLRCSPRSGDLSVYWYQQSLDQGLQFLIQYYNGEERAKGNILERFSAQQFPDLHSELNLSSLELGDSALYFCASSVDGAGQPQHFGDGTRLSIL.

This chain connects TRBV5-1 to TRBJ1-3; 9 nucleotides line up with TRBD1. This CDR3 contains 15 residues. The J segment lost 2 bases and the V segment lost 4 bases, leaving 4 bases of the junction unmatched. The germline gives CDR1 SGHRS, CDR2 YFSETQ. CDR3 in DNA: TGCGCCAGCAGCCCGCGGACAGGGGCTGGAAACACCATATATTTT. This sequence encodes CASSPRTGAGNTIYF.

This clone was recorded once. The genes are TRBV2 and TRBJ1-2; D is uncertain. The ends were cut back, 6 bases at V and 6 bases at J, with 11 bases in the middle. CDR1 is SNHLY, CDR2 FYNNEI, per germline. The CDR3 runs 12 residues. CDR3 region: CASSSGPHGYTF. CDR3 DNA sequence: TGTGCCAGCAGCTCCGGGCCGCATGGCTACACCTTC.

This chain links TRBV4-3 with TRBJ1-4; no clear D. V lost 0 bases, J lost 3 bases, and 11 bases lay in between. From germline, CDR1 is LGHNA and CDR2 YSLEER. This CDR3 spans 16 amino acids. The CDR3 is CASSQDFRRANEKLFF. DNA for the CDR3: TGCGCCAGCAGCCAAGATTTCAGGAGGGCTAATGAAAAACTGTTTTTT.

V and J are TRBV11-2 and TRBJ2-5; 7 nucleotides line up with TRBD1. Trimming removed 2 bases from V and 5 bases from J; junction bases left unmatched: 20. CDR3 length: 19 residues. Germline CDR1 and CDR2: SGHAT and FQNNGV. In DNA, the CDR3 is TGTGCCAGCAGCTTACTTCTCAGTGGAACAGGGGAAAGTGGGGAGACCCAGTACTTC. Translated: CASSLLLSGTGESGETQYF.

The sample holds one count of this clone. V gene TRBV27 combines with J gene TRBJ1-2; D is unclear. This CDR3 spans 16 amino acids. CDR1 is MNHEY, CDR2 SMNVEV, per germline (reference sequence). V lost 3 bases and J lost 3, with 17 bases in between. Written as DNA, the CDR3 is TGTGCCAGCAGTTTTCGAGCTAAAGACGGAGACTATGGCTACACCTTC. Amino acids: CASSFRAKDGDYGYTF.

The chain is built from TRBV28 and TRBJ2-5, with 13 bases identical to TRBD2. The CDR3 has 14 amino acids. Germline trimming cut 6 bases from V and 7 bases from J; bases unmatched to any gene: 5. The germline CDR1 and CDR2 sequences are MDHEN and SYDVKM. The CDR3 DNA is TGTGCCAGCAGACTAGCGGGGGGGCTCTTGACCCAGTACTTC. As protein: CASRLAGGLLTQYF.

The V call is TRBV7-6, the J call TRBJ1-2; 7 nucleotides agree with TRBD1. With V trimmed by 5 bases and J by 4 bases, 7 bases remained unmatched. Germline V gene lookup returns CDR1 SGHVS and CDR2 FNYEAQ. The CDR3 runs 14 residues. CDR3 DNA: TGTGCCAGCAGCCTGGGGGACAGATCCTATGGCTACACCTTC. Translating it yields CASSLGDRSYGYTF.

V and J are TRBV4-3 and TRBJ2-7; 9 nucleotides agree with TRBD2. This CDR3 comprises 15 residues. The trim removed 4 bases at V and 5 bases at J, leaving 9 bases unmatched. Germline CDR1 is LGHNA and CDR2 is YSLEER. The CDR3 nucleotides read TGCGCCAGCAGCCCTCAGGGACTAGCAATCCACGAGCAGTACTTC. It encodes CASSPQGLAIHEQYF.

The J gene is TRBJ2-3, the V gene TRBV5-1; D not resolved. Germline CDR1 reads SGHRS; CDR2 reads YFSETQ. CDR3 length: 11 residues. Trimming pared 1 base from V and 4 bases from J, leaving 1 base between. This CDR3 is CASSLSDTQYF. CDR3 nucleotide sequence: TGCGCCAGCAGCTTGTCAGATACGCAGTATTTT.

The genes are TRBV7-2 and TRBJ2-2; D call uncertain. Per the germline V gene, CDR1 is SGHTA and CDR2 is FQGNSA. V lost 5 bases to trimming and J lost 6 bases, with 4 bases between them. The CDR3 consists of 11 residues. This CDR3 is CASSESGELFF. The DNA of the CDR3 is TGTGCCAGCAGCGAGTCCGGGGAGCTGTTTTTT.

The chain joins TRBV2 to TRBJ2-1; 8 nucleotides agree with TRBD2. Germline lookup yields CDR1 SNHLY and CDR2 FYNNEI. J lost 2 bases, V lost 7 bases, and 10 bases had no gene match. The CDR3 is made up of 16 amino acids. In DNA form, the CDR3 reads TGTGCCAGCAAACTAGCGGACGGCATAACCTACAATGAGCAGTTCTTC. Amino acids: CASKLADGITYNEQFF. Looking up the rest from reference TRBV2 and TRBJ2-1 gives the full variable domain: EPEVTQTPSHQVTQMGQEVILRCVPISNHLYFYWYRQILGQKVEFLVSFYNNEISEKSEIFDDQFSVERPDGSNFTLKIRSTKLEDSAMYFCASKLADGITYNEQFFGPGTRLTVL.

The chain is built from TRBV28 and TRBJ1-5; D possibly corresponds to TRBD1 (5 bases). The V gene lost 5 bases and the J gene lost 0 bases, with 8 bases spanning the gap. This CDR3 contains 14 residues. CDR1 is MDHEN, CDR2 SYDVKM, per germline. In DNA, the CDR3 is TGTGCCAGCAGTCAGGGTTATAGCAATCAGCCCCAGCATTTT. Its protein product is CASSQGYSNQPQHF.

There are a few counts of this clone. The chain joins TRBV6-1 to TRBJ2-7; D remains ambiguous. Germline CDR1 is MNHNS and CDR2 is SASEGT. Trimming stripped 3 bases from V and 3 bases from J, with 9 bases between. This CDR3 has 13 amino acids. CDR3 loop: CASSDPPVYEQYF. CDR3 nucleotide sequence: TGTGCCAGCAGTGACCCACCCGTCTACGAGCAGTACTTC.

The gene calls are TRBV7-2 and TRBJ1-5; possibly TRBD1 for D (5 bases). The CDR3 consists of 14 residues. Per germline, CDR1 SGHTA and CDR2 FQGNSA. V dropped 4 bases and J dropped 5 bases, with 12 bases sitting between them. The CDR3 bases are TGTGCCAGCAGCTCTGATGGGACCTATCAGCCCCAGCATTTT. It encodes CASSSDGTYQPQHF.

The V and J genes are TRBV6-6 and TRBJ1-2; perhaps TRBD1 as D (5 bases). The CDR3 spans 12 residues. The ends were cut back, 5 bases at V and 5 bases at J, with 9 bases in the middle. Germline assignment: CDR1 MNHNY and CDR2 SVGAGI (reference sequence). The CDR3: CASSGGTYGYTF. CDR3 DNA: TGTGCCAGCAGTGGAGGGACGTATGGCTACACCTTC.

Concerning this clone: At one boundary the junction diverges from the germline segment, which might be a read error. The genes are TRBV4-1 and TRBJ1-2, with 7 nucleotides matching TRBD1. Germline V gene lookup returns CDR1 MGHRA and CDR2 YSYEKL. The CDR3 loop spans 14 amino acids. The CDR3 sequence: CASRRQGDNHGYTF. The CDR3 region has the DNA TGCGCCAGCAGACGACAGGGTGATAACCATGGCTACACCTTC.

The J gene is TRBJ2-7, the V gene TRBV6-5, with 7 positions matching TRBD2. Germline-derived CDR1 and CDR2 are MNHEY and SVGAGI. V was clipped by 8 bases and J by 1 base; unmatched bases: 2. CDR3 length equals 12 residues. The CDR3: CASAGGSYEQYF. As DNA, the CDR3 is TGTGCCAGCGCCGGGGGGTCCTACGAGCAGTACTTC.

This chain joins TRBV6-5 and TRBJ1-1; D unclear. V shed 2 bases and J shed 1 base, with 8 bases lying between them. Germline V gene sequence: CDR1 MNHEY, CDR2 SVGAGI. There are 14 residues in the CDR3. CDR3 in amino acids: CASSYIAGNTEAFF. CDR3 bases: TGTGCCAGCAGTTACATCGCCGGGAACACTGAAGCTTTCTTT.

The V call is TRBV28, the J call TRBJ2-2; the D is unclear. Per the germline V gene, CDR1 is MDHEN and CDR2 is SYDVKM. The CDR3 spans 12 residues. Trimming pared 6 bases from V and 7 bases from J, leaving 9 bases between. CDR3 bases: TGTGCCAGCAGACAAGAACTCGGGGAGCTGTTTTTT. Translation: CASRQELGELFF.

This sequence joins TRBV19 and TRBJ2-7; a possible D gene is TRBD2 (5 bases). The V gene lost 6 bases and the J gene lost 3 bases, with 15 bases spanning the gap. The CDR3 consists of 14 residues. Germline loops: CDR1 LNHDA, CDR2 SQIVND (reference sequence). This CDR3 is CASSPRTPVYEQYF. The CDR3 bases are TGTGCCAGTAGCCCCCGGACTCCAGTCTACGAGCAGTACTTC.

The J gene is TRBJ2-7, the V gene TRBV5-1; a possible D gene is TRBD1 (6 bases). Germline CDR1 reads SGHRS; CDR2 reads YFSETQ. V was cut by 2 bases and J by 2 bases, with 8 bases left in between. CDR3 length: 13 residues. CDR3 DNA sequence: TGCGCCAGCAGCTTCGACAGGACCTACGAGCAGTACTTC. Translation: CASSFDRTYEQYF.

This chain joins TRBV5-5 and TRBJ1-3, with no clear D. The CDR3 is 12 residues long. Germline CDR1 is SGHKS and CDR2 is YYEKEE (reference sequence). The V gene lost 0 bases and the J gene lost 4 bases, with 2 bases spanning the gap. The CDR3 nucleotides are TGTGCCAGCAGCTTGGAAGGAAACACCATATATTTT. The encoded protein is CASSLEGNTIYF. The variable domain in full, with the rest retrieved from reference TRBV5-5 and TRBJ1-3, is DAGVTQSPTHLIKTRGQQVTLRCSPISGHKSVSWYQQVLGQGPQFIFQYYEKEERGRGNFPDRFSARQFPNYSSELNVNALLLGDSALYLCASSLEGNTIYFGEGSWLTVV.

The rearrangement joins TRBV27 to TRBJ1-1; TRBD1 is a possible D gene (5 bases). V lost 8 bases, J lost 3 bases, and 16 bases lay in between. Germline V gene lookup returns CDR1 MNHEY and CDR2 SMNVEV (reference sequence). The CDR3 covers 14 residues. The CDR3 protein is CASGSPWGDTEAFF. As DNA, the CDR3 is TGTGCCAGCGGATCCCCGTGGGGGGACACTGAAGCTTTCTTT.